The 19 T cell receptor beta chains listed next were all sequenced from one sample in a study of blood T cell repertoires in COVID-19. TCRdb's table, derived via immunoSEQ multiplex PCR, lists solely in-frame clones and lacks some. The sample includes a few hundred thousand clones, about 85% of them seen just once. Sequenced sample: PBMCs or T cells enriched from blood (not recorded which). The origin of the receptors is an older woman who had recovered from COVID-19.

The chain links TRBV28 to TRBJ2-2, with 11 bases identical to TRBD1. Per germline, CDR1 MDHEN and CDR2 SYDVKM. V shed 2 bases and J 5 bases; nucleotides not matched to a gene: 4. This CDR3 is 16 amino acids long. CDR3 residues: CASSLRTGGATGELFF. DNA for the CDR3: TGTGCCAGCAGTTTACGGACAGGGGGCGCGACCGGGGAGCTGTTTTTT.

As regards this clone: One end of the junction fails to match germline, which may point to a read error. The J gene is TRBJ1-1, the V gene TRBV12-3 or TRBV12-4; possibly TRBD1 for D (6 bases). CDR3 length: 13 residues. CDR3 region: CASRDTGNPEAFF. CDR3 DNA: TGTGCCAGCAGAGATACAGGGAACCCTGAAGCTTTCTTT.

The chain joins TRBV28 to TRBJ1-3, with 7 bases fitting TRBD1. Unmatched junction bases numbered 5, after V lost 3 bases and J lost 0 bases. Looked up from germline, CDR1 is MDHEN and CDR2 is SYDVKM. The CDR3 runs 16 residues. The CDR3 DNA is TGTGCCAGCAGTTTGGGGACAGCCTCCTCTGGAAACACCATATATTTT. It is translated as CASSLGTASSGNTIYF.

The chain recombines TRBV13 with TRBJ1-1, with 9 bases fitting TRBD1. The CDR3 has 16 residues. Germline V gives CDR1 PRHDT, CDR2 FYEKMQ (reference sequence). Losses at the gene ends were 0 bases for V and 6 bases for J; bases not matched to a gene: 8. The CDR3 sequence: CASSLGRWTGASEAFF. CDR3 bases: TGTGCCAGCAGCTTAGGCCGGTGGACAGGGGCTTCTGAAGCTTTCTTT.

The chain employs TRBV27 and TRBJ1-1; possibly TRBD1 for D (5 bases). This CDR3 contains 14 residues. V was cut by 7 bases and J by 0 bases, with 12 bases left in between. In germline, CDR1 is MNHEY, CDR2 SMNVEV (reference sequence). CDR3 region: CASTRTSMNTEAFF. The CDR3, as DNA: TGTGCCAGCACCCGGACATCTATGAACACTGAAGCTTTCTTT.

V usage is TRBV28 and J usage is TRBJ2-7; D gene ambiguous. Germline V lookup: CDR1 MDHEN, CDR2 SYDVKM. The CDR3 contains 14 residues. V dropped 3 bases and J dropped 8 bases, with 17 bases sitting between them. The CDR3 DNA sequence: TGTGCCAGCAGTTTCGAGGTAGGAGCTCATAAGCAGTACTTC. It yields the protein CASSFEVGAHKQYF.

The chain joins TRBV29-1 to TRBJ2-4; TRBD1 agrees at 7 bases. This CDR3 is built from 15 residues. CDR1 is SQVTM, CDR2 ANQGSEA, per germline. J lost 3 bases, V lost 4 bases, and 9 bases had no gene match. The DNA of the CDR3 is TGCAGCGTTGTCGACAGGGTGGGGGACAAAAACATTCAGTACTTC. Protein sequence: CSVVDRVGDKNIQYF.

This CDR3 reads CSGVTRGAQHF. The CDR3 nucleotides are TGCAGCGGCGTAACCCGGGGAGCCCAGCATTTT. The chain employs TRBV29-1 and TRBJ1-5, with D uncertain. The CDR3 has 11 amino acids. With 7 bases removed from V and 11 bases from J, the gap between germline ends came to 15 bases. The germline CDR1 and CDR2 sequences are SQVTM and ANQGSEA.

The chain joins TRBV5-1 to TRBJ2-2, with TRBD1 matching 7 bases. From germline, CDR1 is SGHRS and CDR2 YFSETQ. The CDR3 is 16 residues long. With V trimmed by 8 bases and J by 0 bases, 10 bases remained unmatched. For the CDR3, the DNA is TGCGCCAGTACAAAAGGGGGCGAGGCGAACACCGGGGAGCTGTTTTTT. Translated, it gives CASTKGGEANTGELFF.

The J gene is TRBJ1-5, the V gene TRBV29-1, with D maybe TRBD1 (5 bases). This CDR3 is built from 17 residues. V gave up 4 bases and J gave up 4 bases, with 23 bases separating them. CDR1 is SQVTM and CDR2 is ANQGSEA in the germline V gene. CDR3 nucleotides: TGCAGCGTTGCTTTTGTCGACGGGACTTCACCGAATCAGCCCCAGCATTTT. Translated, it gives CSVAFVDGTSPNQPQHF. Looking up the rest from reference TRBV29-1 and TRBJ1-5 gives the full variable domain: SAVISQKPSRDICQRGTSLTIQCQVDSQVTMMFWYRQQPGQSLTLIATANQGSEATYESGFVIDKFPISRPNLTFSTLTVSNMSPEDSSIYLCSVAFVDGTSPNQPQHFGDGTRLSIL.

The V call is TRBV7-6, the J call TRBJ2-2, with no clear D. From germline, CDR1 is SGHVS and CDR2 FNYEAQ. This CDR3 has 12 residues. V gave up 10 bases and J gave up 1 base, with 7 bases separating them. CDR3 nucleotides: TGTGCCACCCGCGGGAACACCGGGGAGCTGTTTTTT. Encoded protein: CATRGNTGELFF.

The V gene is TRBV30, the J gene TRBJ1-1; TRBD1 aligns across 7 bases. The trim removed 7 bases at V and 11 bases at J, leaving 10 bases unmatched. CDR3 length equals 11 residues. Germline V gives CDR1 GTSNPN, CDR2 SVGIG (reference sequence). CDR3 DNA sequence: TGTGCCTCTATACAGGGGACGTCTGCTTTCTTT. This translates into CASIQGTSAFF.

The chain joins TRBV2 to TRBJ2-3; TRBD1 might be the D (6 bases). Germline loops: CDR1 SNHLY, CDR2 FYNNEI. This CDR3 is 12 amino acids long. V shed 6 bases and J shed 5 bases, with 9 bases lying between them. The CDR3 DNA sequence: TGTGCCAGCAGCCAAGGGGGAGATACGCAGTATTTT. Protein sequence: CASSQGGDTQYF.

J is TRBJ2-2 and V is TRBV24-1, with TRBD1 matching 7 bases. The V gene's germline CDR1 is KGHDR and CDR2 SFDVKD. The CDR3 runs to 17 residues. Losses at the gene ends were 4 bases for V and 4 bases for J; bases not matched to a gene: 11. The CDR3 protein is CATSDPQTGVGTGELFF. CDR3 bases: TGTGCCACCAGTGACCCTCAAACAGGGGTTGGCACCGGGGAGCTGTTTTTT.

This chain uses TRBV5-1 with TRBJ1-1; 9 bases match TRBD1. V gave up 0 bases and J gave up 5 bases; unmatched junction bases: 8. The CDR3 has 16 amino acids. CDR1 and CDR2 (germline): SGHRS, YFSETQ. The CDR3 here is CASSLGSQGAWTEAFF. The CDR3 DNA reads as TGCGCCAGCAGCTTGGGGTCACAGGGGGCATGGACTGAAGCTTTCTTT.

The chain recombines TRBV5-1 with TRBJ2-7, with 7 bases matching TRBD2. Germline CDR1 SGHRS, CDR2 YFSETQ. The CDR3 has 15 residues. V was clipped by 4 bases and J by 5 bases; unmatched bases: 12. The CDR3 protein is CASSPRGDPRNEQYF. CDR3 in DNA: TGCGCCAGCAGCCCACGGGGGGACCCTCGGAACGAGCAGTACTTC.

This clone was found once. This sequence joins TRBV6-1 and TRBJ2-7, with D possibly being TRBD1 (6 bases). The CDR3 has 12 amino acids. Per germline, CDR1 MNHNS and CDR2 SASEGT. Trimming cost V 3 bases and J 11 bases, with 14 bases left between them. This CDR3 is CASSDSYRDKYV. Here the CDR3 DNA reads TGTGCCAGCAGTGATAGTTACAGGGACAAGTACGTC.

CDR3 nucleotides: TGCGCCAGCAGCCAAGACCGGGTTGGGGCGGATGAGCAGTTCTTC. Its protein is CASSQDRVGADEQFF. The chain joins TRBV4-1 to TRBJ2-1, with D perhaps matching TRBD1 (5 bases). This CDR3 has 15 residues. The germline V and J ends were trimmed by 0 bases and 8 bases, with 14 bases remaining between them. CDR1 and CDR2 from the germline V gene are MGHRA and YSYEKL.

This clone was counted a single time. The chain couples TRBV7-2 to TRBJ1-3, with 7 bases matching TRBD1. This CDR3 has 14 residues. With V trimmed by 7 bases and J by 0 bases, 3 bases remained unmatched. Germline V gene data show CDR1 as SGHTA and CDR2 as FQGNSA. The CDR3 DNA sequence: TGTGCCAGCACGGGACAGACCTCTGGAAACACCATATATTTT. Its translation: CASTGQTSGNTIYF.